The 15 T cell receptor beta chains below come from one sample, sequenced in a study of T cells in women clearing cervical HPV infection. Sequencing used immunoSEQ multiplex PCR; TCRdb keeps in-frame clones, though not all of them. The sample spans over 25,000 clones; the ten largest clones claim under 25%. The sequenced sample was blood buffy coat. These receptors all come from a woman between 18 and 70 years old with a cervical HPV16 infection that either progressed to CIN3+ or cleared (not recorded which).

Notes on this clone: The read stops 3 residues short of the end of the CDR3; the missing end is completed from the germline J gene. J is TRBJ2-7 and V is TRBV5-6, with no clear D. The CDR3 sequence is 12 residues long. Trimming stripped 3 bases from V and 3 bases from J, with 7 bases between. CDR1 is SGHDT and CDR2 is YYEEEE in the germline V gene. The sequenced CDR3 bases are TGTGCCAGCAGCTCGAGAGGCTACGAG. Its protein is CASSSRGYE. The entire CDR3 protein reads CASSSRGYEQYF.

Remarks on this clone: The CDR3 goes on 3 residues after the read ends, and that part is filled in from the germline J gene. This chain joins TRBV6-4 and TRBJ2-1; 9 bases match TRBD1. Germline values: CDR1 MRHNA, CDR2 SNTAGT. The CDR3 length is 15 residues. J was trimmed by 6 bases and V by 0 bases; bases with no gene match: 3. The CDR3 region is CASSDSETGGNEQFF. The DNA read from the CDR3 is TGTGCCAGCAGTGACTCGGAGACAGGGGGCAATGAG.

Turning to this clone: The CDR3 end lies 3 residues beyond the end of the read and is filled in from the germline J gene. This chain joins TRBV30 and TRBJ1-2; D may be TRBD1 (6 bases). V lost 7 bases, J lost 3 bases, and 12 bases lay in between. The CDR3 spans 12 residues. Germline CDR1 is GTSNPN and CDR2 is SVGIG (reference sequence). Partial CDR3 DNA: TGTGCCTCCACTCCAGGGGACTATGGC. This translates into CASTPGDYG. In full, the CDR3 is CASTPGDYGYTF.

Concerning this clone: Read coverage stops 3 residues before the CDR3 terminus; the germline J gene supplies the remainder. V usage is TRBV28 and J usage is TRBJ2-2; D might be TRBD1 (5 bases). Trimming shortened V by 5 bases and J by 6 bases, and 10 bases separated the two germline ends. The length of the CDR3 is 13 residues. The germline CDR1 and CDR2 sequences are MDHEN and SYDVKM. CDR3 bases read: TGTGCCAGCAGTCCAGGACAAGCCGGGGAG. Translated, it gives CASSPGQAGE. The full CDR3 protein reads CASSPGQAGELFF.

The CDR3 sequence: CASSPKAAGVTAKNIYTF. CDR3 DNA, as far as it was read: TGTGCCAGCTCCCCCAAAGCAGCGGGAGTTACAGCCAAAAACATC. This rearrangement joins TRBV18 to TRBJ1-2; D not certain. The missing CDR3 end, 3 residues past where the read stops, is filled in from the germline J gene. From germline, CDR1 is KGHSH and CDR2 LQKENI. The CDR3 has 18 residues.

Concerning this clone: The observed sequence ends 3 residues before the CDR3 terminus, with the missing tail filled in from the germline J gene. The chain employs TRBV7-9 and TRBJ2-6; no firm D call. There are 15 residues in the CDR3. The germline V gene has CDR1 SEHNR and CDR2 FQNEAQ (reference sequence). Trimming left V 5 bases short and J 0 bases short, with 8 bases between. The DNA read from the CDR3 is TGTGCCAGCAGCCGCCAGGACTCTGGGGCCAACGTC. Amino acid sequence: CASSRQDSGANV. The entire CDR3 reads CASSRQDSGANVLTF.

A note on this clone: Sequencing ends 3 residues short of the CDR3 end; the germline J gene provides the rest. The gene calls are TRBV5-1 and TRBJ2-1; TRBD2 is a possible D gene (6 bases). V shed 4 bases and J shed 6 bases, with 11 bases lying between them. CDR3 length: 13 residues. CDR1 SGHRS and CDR2 YFSETQ come from the germline V gene. CDR3: CASSRRVGNEQFF. CDR3 bases read: TGCGCCAGCAGCCGGAGGGTTGGCAATGAG.

The sequenced CDR3 bases are TGTGCCAGCAGCCAGGGGTCGGGGTTAGGGACTGAA. Its protein product is CASSQGSGLGTE. In full, the CDR3 reads CASSQGSGLGTEAFF. The gene calls are TRBV7-3 and TRBJ1-1; perhaps TRBD1 as D (6 bases). The read halts 3 residues ahead of the CDR3 end, with the missing end drawn from the germline J gene. Trimming took 5 bases from V and 5 from J, leaving 18 bases between them. This CDR3 has 15 amino acids. Germline CDR1 reads SGHTA; CDR2 reads FQGTGA. The whole variable domain, filled in from reference TRBV7-3 and TRBJ1-1, reads GAGVSQTPSNKVTEKGKYVELRCDPISGHTALYWYRQSLGQGPEFLIYFQGTGAADDSGLPNDRFFAVRPEGSVSTLKIQRTERGDSAVYLCASSQGSGLGTEAFFGQGTRLTVV.

As regards this clone: The CDR3 end falls 3 residues outside the read, so it is completed with the germline J gene. The chain joins TRBV5-1 to TRBJ2-5; 8 bases fit TRBD1. V gave up 4 bases and J gave up 4 bases; unmatched junction bases: 6. The CDR3 has 14 residues. Germline-derived CDR1 and CDR2 are SGHRS and YFSETQ. This CDR3 reads CASSDPGGAETQYF. The CDR3 DNA, read in part, is TGCGCCAGCAGCGACCCAGGGGGCGCAGAGACC.

Points on this clone: The sequence runs out 3 residues before the end of the CDR3; the remainder is reconstructed from the germline J gene. The chain links TRBV5-1 to TRBJ1-1; a weak D match, TRBD1 (5 bases). The CDR3 runs to 14 residues. V was shortened by 2 bases and J by 2 bases, with 10 bases between the two germline ends. Per germline, CDR1 SGHRS and CDR2 YFSETQ. Incomplete CDR3 DNA: TGCGCCAGCAGCTTACCCGACAGAAACACTGAA. Encoded protein: CASSLPDRNTE. The full CDR3 protein is CASSLPDRNTEAFF.

As concerns this clone: Read coverage stops 3 residues before the CDR3 terminus; the germline J gene supplies the remainder. The chain links TRBV27 to TRBJ2-3; D unresolved. CDR1 and CDR2 (germline): MNHEY, SMNVEV (reference sequence). Trimming pared 3 bases from V and 2 bases from J, leaving 9 bases between. The CDR3 loop spans 14 amino acids. The CDR3 bases that were read are TGTGCCAGCAGTTTCAGGATTTACACAGATACG. The encoded protein is CASSFRIYTDT. The entire CDR3 protein is CASSFRIYTDTQYF.

Regarding this clone: Sequencing ends 3 residues short of the CDR3 end; the germline J gene provides the rest. The V gene is TRBV10-3, the J gene TRBJ1-6; 9 nucleotides match TRBD1. J was trimmed by 9 bases and V by 4 bases; bases with no gene match: 7. The CDR3 is 15 amino acids. Germline V gene sequence: CDR1 ENHRY, CDR2 SYGVKD. CDR3 residues: CAISGTRDRASPLHF. The sequenced part of the CDR3 DNA is TGTGCCATCAGTGGGACCCGGGACAGGGCTTCACCC.

On this clone itself: The DNA ends 3 residues before the CDR3 does, and the rest of the CDR3 is filled in from the germline J gene. This rearrangement joins TRBV29-1 to TRBJ2-1; D may be TRBD1 (5 bases). The V and J ends lost 7 bases and 0 bases respectively, with 16 bases between them. The CDR3 is 15 residues long. The germline V gene encodes CDR1 SQVTM and CDR2 ANQGSEA. The CDR3 loop is CSAHEGVRSYNEQFF. Partial CDR3 DNA: TGCAGCGCTCATGAAGGGGTACGCTCCTACAATGAG.

In the case of this clone: The read gets to within 3 residues of the CDR3 end, and the germline J gene fills in the rest. V is TRBV20-1 and J is TRBJ2-1; perhaps TRBD1 as D (5 bases). V shed 0 bases and J shed 7 bases, with 7 bases lying between them. There are 12 residues in the CDR3. Germline CDR1 DFQATT, CDR2 SNEGSKA (reference sequence). CDR3: CSAREGPNEQFF. The CDR3 bases that were read are TGCAGTGCTAGAGAGGGGCCAAATGAG.

Points on this clone: The CDR3 is cut off 3 residues early in the read; its end comes from the germline J gene. J is TRBJ2-5 and V is TRBV18; a weak D match, TRBD1 (5 bases). Looked up from germline, CDR1 is KGHSH and CDR2 is LQKENI. Trimming took off 10 bases at V and 1 base at J, with 22 bases between the two ends. The CDR3 totals 16 residues. The CDR3 loop reads CATSERGPFAQETQYF. The sequenced CDR3 bases are TGTGCCACTTCCGAAAGGGGTCCCTTCGCCCAAGAGACC.